This T cell receptor beta chain was recovered during a study of blood T cell repertoires in COVID-19 (dated by TCRdb to about 2020). The study in broad terms: Samples from collaborators originated in the United States, Italy and Spain and spanned both the acute and convalescent phases of COVID-19. The prospective study material was composed of cDNA or gDNA derived from T cells, B-cell-depleted T cells, or PBMCs. Subjects who had been exposed to COVID-19, were actively infected with it, or had recovered from it provided the deeply sampled blood TCRbeta repertoires that made up the dataset. The repertoires were released in a freely available public database intended as a resource for research on the immune response to SARS-CoV-2. The samples were drawn from two sources: the first 160 participants of the ongoing ImmuneRACE study, and about 1,300 subjects contributed by 6 global collaborators. The sample metadata nearly always contained a de-identified subject ID, COVID-19 status, age in years and sex. Where available, HLA class I and class II types were taken from metadata supplied by the sample provider and were not determined by assay-based typing.

Concerning this clone itself: The specificity of this receptor is unknown. Qualities for individual bases were not recorded, and no much larger clone is one base off.

Study-wide conclusions, independent of this receptor: The amount of clinical and demographic metadata varied by source and participant and was provided uncurated.

Whole blood was collected in K2EDTA tubes by collaborating institutions according to the institutions' own protocols. For TCRbeta analysis, collaborator samples were shipped as frozen whole blood, as isolated PBMCs, or as DNA extracted from either sample type. The immunoSEQ Assay, a bias-controlled multiplex PCR, was used to amplify TCRbeta CDR3 regions from genomic DNA. Per the original workflow: Within the assay, amplification of reference gene primers was used to estimate how many nucleated cells each sample contained. Sequence reads were collapsed and filtered to measure the absolute abundance of every unique TCRbeta CDR3 rearrangement. For each sample, productive Simpson clonality was calculated by taking the square root of Simpson's diversity index across productive rearrangements. TCRdb holds this immuneACCESS table with in-frame rearrangements only. Some clones are missing; in checked studies, unresolved V genes explain under half, and the rest has no known cause. V and J calls and clone size follow that table, whereas D and trimming were derived from the DNA. The sample table records roughly 150,000 clones; about 80% of these occur just once. About a tenth of the sample rests with the top ten.

The receptor's source is a man in his sixties or seventies with active or convalescent COVID-19. Sequencing used peripheral blood.

The CDR3 reads CASSHAGSSYEQYF. The DNA reads TGTGCCAGCAGCCACGCCGGGAGCTCCTACGAGCAGTACTTC. The chain joins TRBV7-2 to TRBJ2-7; a tentative D call is TRBD2 (6 bases match). V is clipped by 5 bases and J by 0 bases, and the sequence between their germline boundaries is 11 bases long. From the cysteine up to the phenylalanine, the CDR3 has a length of 14 residues. CDR3 DNA is the only sequence kept; it has 42 bases, read in frame from the first base. CDR1 and CDR2, looked up from the germline V gene, are SGHTA and FQGNSA.